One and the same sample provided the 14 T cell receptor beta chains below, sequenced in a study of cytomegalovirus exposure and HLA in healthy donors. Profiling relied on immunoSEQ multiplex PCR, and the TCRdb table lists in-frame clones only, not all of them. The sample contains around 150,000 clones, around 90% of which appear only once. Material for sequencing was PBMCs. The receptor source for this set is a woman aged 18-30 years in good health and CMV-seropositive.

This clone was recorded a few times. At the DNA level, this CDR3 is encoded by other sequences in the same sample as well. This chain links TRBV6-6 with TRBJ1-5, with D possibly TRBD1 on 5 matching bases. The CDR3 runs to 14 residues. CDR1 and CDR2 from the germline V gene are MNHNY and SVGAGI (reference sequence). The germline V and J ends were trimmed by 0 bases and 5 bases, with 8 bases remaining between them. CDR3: CASSYSQGDQPQHF. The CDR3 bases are TGTGCCAGCAGTTACTCGCAGGGCGATCAGCCCCAGCATTTT.

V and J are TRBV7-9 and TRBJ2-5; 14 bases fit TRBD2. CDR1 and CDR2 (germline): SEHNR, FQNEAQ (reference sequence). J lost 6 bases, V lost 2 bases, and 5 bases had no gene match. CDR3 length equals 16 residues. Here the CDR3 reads CASSLPGTSGRQTQYF. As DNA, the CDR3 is TGTGCCAGCAGCTTACCTGGGACTAGCGGGAGACAGACCCAGTACTTC.

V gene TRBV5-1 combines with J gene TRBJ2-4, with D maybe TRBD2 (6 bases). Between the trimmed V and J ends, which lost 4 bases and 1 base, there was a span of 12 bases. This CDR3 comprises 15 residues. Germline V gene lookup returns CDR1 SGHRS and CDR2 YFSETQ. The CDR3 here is CASSPAGGAKNIQYF. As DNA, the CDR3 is TGCGCCAGCAGCCCGGCCGGGGGTGCCAAAAACATTCAGTACTTC.

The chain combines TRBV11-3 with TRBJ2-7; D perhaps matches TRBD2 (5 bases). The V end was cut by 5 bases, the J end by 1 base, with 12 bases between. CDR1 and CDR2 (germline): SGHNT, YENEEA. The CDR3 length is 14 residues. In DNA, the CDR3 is TGTGCCAGCAGCGAGAGGACGGGATCCTACGAGCAGTACTTC. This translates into CASSERTGSYEQYF.

The CDR3 reads CASSFQSQAFF. CDR3 in DNA: TGTGCCAGCAGCTTTCAGTCTCAAGCTTTCTTT. This chain uses TRBV7-9 with TRBJ1-1; D remains ambiguous. There are 11 residues in the CDR3. Trimming removed 3 bases at V and 9 bases at J, with 8 bases between. Germline assignment: CDR1 SEHNR and CDR2 FQNEAQ (reference sequence). The full variable domain, in which reference TRBV7-9 and TRBJ1-1 provide the parts outside the CDR3, is DTGVSQNPRHKITKRGQNVTFRCDPISEHNRLYWYRQTLGQGPEFLTYFQNEAQLEKSRLLSDRFSAERPKGSFSTLEIQRTEQGDSAMYLCASSFQSQAFFGQGTRLTVV.

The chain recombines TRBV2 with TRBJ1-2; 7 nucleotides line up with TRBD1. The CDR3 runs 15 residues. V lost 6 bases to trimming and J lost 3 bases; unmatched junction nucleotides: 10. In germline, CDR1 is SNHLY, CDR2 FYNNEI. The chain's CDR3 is CASSPDRANYYGYTF. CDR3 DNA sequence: TGTGCCAGCAGCCCAGACAGGGCCAATTACTATGGCTACACCTTC.

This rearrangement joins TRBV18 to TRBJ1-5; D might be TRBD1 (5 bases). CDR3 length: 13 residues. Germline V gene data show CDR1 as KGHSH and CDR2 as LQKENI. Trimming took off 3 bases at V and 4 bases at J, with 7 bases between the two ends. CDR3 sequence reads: CASSPGQNQPQHF. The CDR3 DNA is TGTGCCAGCTCACCGGGGCAGAATCAGCCCCAGCATTTT.

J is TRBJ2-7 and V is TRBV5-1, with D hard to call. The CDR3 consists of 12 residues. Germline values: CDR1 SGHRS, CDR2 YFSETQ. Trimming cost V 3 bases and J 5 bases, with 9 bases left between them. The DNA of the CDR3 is TGCGCCAGCAGCTCACTGCGGAACGAGCAGTACTTC. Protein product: CASSSLRNEQYF.

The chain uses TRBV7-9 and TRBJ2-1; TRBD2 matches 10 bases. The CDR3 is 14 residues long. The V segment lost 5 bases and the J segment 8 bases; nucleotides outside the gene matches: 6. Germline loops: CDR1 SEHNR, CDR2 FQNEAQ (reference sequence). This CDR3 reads CASSASGRGDEQFF. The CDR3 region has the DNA TGTGCCAGCAGCGCGAGCGGGAGGGGCGATGAGCAGTTCTTC.

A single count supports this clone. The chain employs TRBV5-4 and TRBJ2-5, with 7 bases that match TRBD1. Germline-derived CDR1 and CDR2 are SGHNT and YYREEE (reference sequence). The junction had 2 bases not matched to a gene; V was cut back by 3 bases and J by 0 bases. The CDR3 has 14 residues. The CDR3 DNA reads TGTGCCAGCAGCTCGGACAGGAACCAAGAGACCCAGTACTTC. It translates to CASSSDRNQETQYF. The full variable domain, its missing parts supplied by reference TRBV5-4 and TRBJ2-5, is ETGVTQSPTHLIKTRGQQVTLRCSSQSGHNTVSWYQQALGQGPQFIFQYYREEENGRGNFPPRFSGLQFPNYSSELNVNALELDDSALYLCASSSDRNQETQYFGPGTRLLVL.

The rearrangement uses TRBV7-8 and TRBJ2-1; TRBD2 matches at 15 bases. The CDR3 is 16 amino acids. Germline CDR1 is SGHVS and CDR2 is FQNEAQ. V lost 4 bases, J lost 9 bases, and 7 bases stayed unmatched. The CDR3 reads CASSYWTSGRAGEQFF. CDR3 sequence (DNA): TGTGCCAGCAGCTACTGGACTAGCGGGAGGGCCGGTGAGCAGTTCTTC.

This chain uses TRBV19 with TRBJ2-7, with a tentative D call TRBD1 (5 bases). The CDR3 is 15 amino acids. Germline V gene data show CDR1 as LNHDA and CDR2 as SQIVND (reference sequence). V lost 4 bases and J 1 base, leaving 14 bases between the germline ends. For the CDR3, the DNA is TGTGCCAGTAGTACCGGACACCGACTTTCCTACGAGCAGTACTTC. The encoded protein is CASSTGHRLSYEQYF. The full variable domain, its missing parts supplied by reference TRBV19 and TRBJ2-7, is DGGITQSPKYLFRKEGQNVTLSCEQNLNHDAMYWYRQDPGQGLRLIYYSQIVNDFQKGDIAEGYSVSREKKESFPLTVTSAQKNPTAFYLCASSTGHRLSYEQYFGPGTRLTVT.

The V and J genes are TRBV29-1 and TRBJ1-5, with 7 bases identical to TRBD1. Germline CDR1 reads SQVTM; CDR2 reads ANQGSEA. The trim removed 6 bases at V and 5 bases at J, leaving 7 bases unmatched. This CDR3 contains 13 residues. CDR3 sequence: CSVAGQPDQPQHF. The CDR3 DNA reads TGCAGCGTCGCGGGACAGCCTGATCAGCCCCAGCATTTT.

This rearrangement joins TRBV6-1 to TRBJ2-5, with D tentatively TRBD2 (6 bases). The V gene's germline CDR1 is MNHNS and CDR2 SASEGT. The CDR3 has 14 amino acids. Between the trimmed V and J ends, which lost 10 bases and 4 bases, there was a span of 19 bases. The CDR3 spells CATRQGGQGETQYF. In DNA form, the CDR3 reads TGTGCCACCAGGCAAGGAGGGCAAGGAGAGACCCAGTACTTC.